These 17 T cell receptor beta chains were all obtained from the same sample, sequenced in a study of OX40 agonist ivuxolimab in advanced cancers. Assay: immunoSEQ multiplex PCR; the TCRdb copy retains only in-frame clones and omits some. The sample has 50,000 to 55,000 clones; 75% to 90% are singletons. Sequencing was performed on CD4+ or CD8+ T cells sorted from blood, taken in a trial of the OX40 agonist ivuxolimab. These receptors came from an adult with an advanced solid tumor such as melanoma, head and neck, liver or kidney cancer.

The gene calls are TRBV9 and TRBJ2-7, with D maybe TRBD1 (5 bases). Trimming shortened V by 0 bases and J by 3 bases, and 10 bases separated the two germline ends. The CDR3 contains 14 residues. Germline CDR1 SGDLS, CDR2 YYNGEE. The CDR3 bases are TGTGCCAGCAGCGTAGATGGCAGGGACTACGAGCAGTACTTC. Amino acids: CASSVDGRDYEQYF.

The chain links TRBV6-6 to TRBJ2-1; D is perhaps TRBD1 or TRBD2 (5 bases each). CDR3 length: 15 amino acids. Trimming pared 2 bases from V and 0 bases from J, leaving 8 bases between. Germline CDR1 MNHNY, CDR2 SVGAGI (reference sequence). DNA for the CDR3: TGTGCCAGCAGTTACGGGGGTAGCTCCTACAATGAGCAGTTCTTC. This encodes CASSYGGSSYNEQFF.

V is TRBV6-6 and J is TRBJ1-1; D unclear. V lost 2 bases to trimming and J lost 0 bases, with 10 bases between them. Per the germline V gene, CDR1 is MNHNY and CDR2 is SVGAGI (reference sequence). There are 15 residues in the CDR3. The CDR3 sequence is CASSYRAGMNTEAFF. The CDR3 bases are TGTGCCAGCAGTTACAGGGCGGGTATGAACACTGAAGCTTTCTTT.

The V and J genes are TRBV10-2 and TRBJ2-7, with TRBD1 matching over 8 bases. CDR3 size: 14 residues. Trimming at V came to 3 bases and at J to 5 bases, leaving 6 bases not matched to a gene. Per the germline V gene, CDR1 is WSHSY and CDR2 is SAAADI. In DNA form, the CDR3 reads TGCGCCAGCAGTGAAGTCCCAGGGGGCGACGAGCAGTACTTC. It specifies CASSEVPGGDEQYF.

The DNA of the CDR3 is TGTGCCAGCAGCCAAGAATCTGTCAGGGGGGAGGGTTCACCCCTCCACTTT. Protein sequence: CASSQESVRGEGSPLHF. This rearrangement joins TRBV4-2 to TRBJ1-6; 7 bases align to TRBD1. CDR3 length: 17 amino acids. With V trimmed by 0 bases and J by 9 bases, 11 bases remained unmatched. The germline V gene has CDR1 LGHNA and CDR2 YNFKEQ.

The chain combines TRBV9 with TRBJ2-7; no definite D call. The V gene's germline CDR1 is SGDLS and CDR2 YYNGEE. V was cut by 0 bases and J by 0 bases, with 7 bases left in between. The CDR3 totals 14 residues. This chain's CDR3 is CASSVEGSSYEQYF. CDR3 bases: TGTGCCAGCAGCGTAGAGGGAAGCTCCTACGAGCAGTACTTC.

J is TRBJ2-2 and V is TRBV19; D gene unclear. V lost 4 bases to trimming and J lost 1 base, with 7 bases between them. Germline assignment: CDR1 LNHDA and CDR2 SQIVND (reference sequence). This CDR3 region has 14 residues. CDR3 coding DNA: TGTGCCAGTAGTACCTCTTTGAACACCGGGGAGCTGTTTTTT. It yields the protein CASSTSLNTGELFF.

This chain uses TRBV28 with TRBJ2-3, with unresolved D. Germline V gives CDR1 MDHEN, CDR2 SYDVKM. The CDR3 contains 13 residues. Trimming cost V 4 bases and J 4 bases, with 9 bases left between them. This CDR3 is CASSSLGSDTQYF. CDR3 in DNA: TGTGCCAGCAGTTCCCTGGGGTCAGATACGCAGTATTTT.

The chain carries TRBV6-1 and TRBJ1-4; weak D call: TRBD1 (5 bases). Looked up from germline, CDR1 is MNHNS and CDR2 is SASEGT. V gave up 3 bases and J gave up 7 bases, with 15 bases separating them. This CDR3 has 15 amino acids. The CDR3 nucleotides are TGTGCCAGCAGTGACACCGGGACCGTGAGTGAAAAACTGTTTTTT. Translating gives CASSDTGTVSEKLFF.

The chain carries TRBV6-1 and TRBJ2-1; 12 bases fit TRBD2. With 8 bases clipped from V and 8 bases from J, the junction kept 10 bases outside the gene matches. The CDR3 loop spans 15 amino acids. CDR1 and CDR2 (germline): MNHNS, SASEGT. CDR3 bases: TGTGCCAGCTCTAGGCTAGCGGGAGGGCCCTATGAGCAGTTCTTC. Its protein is CASSRLAGGPYEQFF.

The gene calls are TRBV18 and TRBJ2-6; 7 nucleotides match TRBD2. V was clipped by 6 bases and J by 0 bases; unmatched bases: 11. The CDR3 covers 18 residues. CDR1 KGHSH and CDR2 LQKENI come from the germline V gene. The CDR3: CASSPVSGLSSGANVLTF. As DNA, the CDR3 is TGTGCCAGCTCCCCGGTGTCGGGACTAAGCTCTGGGGCCAACGTCCTGACTTTC.

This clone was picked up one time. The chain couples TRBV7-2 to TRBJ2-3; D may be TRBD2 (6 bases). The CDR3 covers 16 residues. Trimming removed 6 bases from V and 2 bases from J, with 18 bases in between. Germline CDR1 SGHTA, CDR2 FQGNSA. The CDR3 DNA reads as TGTGCCAGCAGTCCTAAAACGGGACTCTACACAGATACGCAGTATTTT. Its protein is CASSPKTGLYTDTQYF. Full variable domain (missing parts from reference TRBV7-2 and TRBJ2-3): GAGVSQSPSNKVTEKGKDVELRCDPISGHTALYWYRQSLGQGLEFLIYFQGNSAPDKSGLPSDRFSAERTGGSVSTLTIQRTQQEDSAVYLCASSPKTGLYTDTQYFGPGTRLTVL.

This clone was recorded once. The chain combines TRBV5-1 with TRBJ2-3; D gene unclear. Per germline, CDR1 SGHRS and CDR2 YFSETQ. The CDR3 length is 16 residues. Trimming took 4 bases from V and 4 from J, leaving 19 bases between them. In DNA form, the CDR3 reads TGCGCCAGCAGCACCCCGGGCGCCCTCGAAGCAGATACGCAGTATTTT. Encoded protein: CASSTPGALEADTQYF.

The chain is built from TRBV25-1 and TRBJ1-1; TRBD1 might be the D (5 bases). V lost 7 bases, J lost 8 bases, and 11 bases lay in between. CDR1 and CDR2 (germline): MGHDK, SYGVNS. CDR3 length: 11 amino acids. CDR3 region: CASTSGLEAFF. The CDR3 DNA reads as TGTGCCAGCACCTCGGGACTCGAAGCTTTCTTT.

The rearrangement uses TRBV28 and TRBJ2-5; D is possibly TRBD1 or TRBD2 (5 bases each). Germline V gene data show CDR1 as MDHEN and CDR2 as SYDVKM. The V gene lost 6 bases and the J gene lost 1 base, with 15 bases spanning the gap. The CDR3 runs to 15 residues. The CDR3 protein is CASRTGARSQETQYF. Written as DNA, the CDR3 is TGTGCCAGCAGAACCGGGGCCCGCTCCCAAGAGACCCAGTACTTC.

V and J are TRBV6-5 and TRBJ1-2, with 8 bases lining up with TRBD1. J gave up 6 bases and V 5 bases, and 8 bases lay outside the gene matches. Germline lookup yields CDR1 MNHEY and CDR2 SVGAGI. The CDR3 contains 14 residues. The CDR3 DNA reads TGTGCCAGCAGTCGACCTGGACAGGGCGATGGCTACACCTTC. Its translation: CASSRPGQGDGYTF.

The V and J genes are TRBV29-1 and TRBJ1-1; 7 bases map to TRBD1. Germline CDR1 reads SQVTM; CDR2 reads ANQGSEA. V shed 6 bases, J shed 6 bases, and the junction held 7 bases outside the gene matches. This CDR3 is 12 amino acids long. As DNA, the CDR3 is TGCAGCGTGGGTAAGCAGGGGGCTGAAGCTTTCTTT. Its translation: CSVGKQGAEAFF.